This T cell receptor beta chain is from a study of T-cell reconstitution after alpha-beta-depleted transplantation in children. Germline CDR1 reads SGHDT; CDR2 reads YYEEEE. V was cut by 0 bases and J by 6 bases, with 15 bases left in between. The CDR3 has 15 residues. Unique molecular identifiers were incorporated into the prepared TCRbeta library. From the PCR reads, TCRdb called clonotypes with MiXCR, one entry per CDR3 protein. The repertoire holds about 610,000 distinct CDR3 sequences, with about 10% as singletons. This clonotype was seen only a few times. The source of this sequence is a human donor who donated a stem cell graft to a child with acute myeloid leukemia. The rearrangement links TRBV5-6 to TRBJ1-2; no clear D gene. Sequencing used PBMCs from the stem cell graft donor, obtained from the stem cell graft. The CDR3 DNA follows: TGTGCCAGCAGCTTGGCCGGCCGGGAATTGAATGGCTACACCTTC. Its translation: CASSLAGRELNGYTF.